Listed below are T cell receptor beta chains from one sample, sequenced in a study of T cells in Graves' hyperthyroidism and ophthalmopathy. TCRdb processed the multiplex PCR reads anew with MiXCR; each CDR3 protein has one entry. Of 500,000 or so distinct CDR3 sequences listed, approximately 17% were seen once; the top ten hold about 16%. The sequenced material came from blood. The receptors were gathered from a woman aged 18-29 years with Graves' ophthalmopathy. Each CDR3 is given with its conserved first and last residue. A D gene is named only where the DNA matches it firmly. The listing skips clone size in some rows; elsewhere it reads once, few, many or a size class.

>TRBV11-2|-|many|TRBJ1-1
CASSWQGPEAFF
TGTGCCAGCAGCTGGCAAGGGCCTGAAGCTTTCTTT
>TRBV5-1|-|-|TRBJ1-5
CASSFQRGQGQPQHF
TGCGCCAGCAGCTTCCAGCGGGGGCAGGGGCAGCCCCAGCATTTT
>TRBV20-1|-|many|TRBJ2-5
CSGRSGWETQYF
TGCAGTGGAAGGAGTGGCTGGGAGACCCAGTACTTC
>TRBV10-3|-|-|TRBJ1-1
CAISEPRERTEAFF
TGTGCCATCAGTGAGCCCAGGGAAAGGACTGAAGCTTTCTTT
>TRBV28|-|many|TRBJ2-7
CASSFGEQTSSYEQYF
TGTGCCAGCAGTTTCGGAGAGCAGACGAGCTCCTACGAGCAGTACTTC
>TRBV2|-|many|TRBJ1-5
CASSEGGGSQPQHF
TGTGCCAGCAGTGAAGGTGGGGGATCTCAGCCCCAGCATTTT
>TRBV7-8|-|few|TRBJ1-2
CASSSSQGVYGYTF
TGTGCCAGCAGCTCAAGTCAGGGCGTCTATGGCTACACCTTC
>TRBV12-3/TRBV12-4|-|few|TRBJ1-1
CASSLAPGRAEAFF
TGTGCCAGCAGTTTAGCTCCAGGTCGCGCTGAAGCTTTCTTT
>TRBV10-3|TRBD2|many|TRBJ2-1
CAISDPPAGRSYNEQFF
TGTGCCATCAGTGACCCCCCAGCGGGAAGGTCCTACAATGAGCAGTTCTTC
>TRBV20-1|-|-|TRBJ2-1
CSANPKGLLPDEQFF
TGCAGTGCTAATCCAAAGGGGCTACTGCCTGATGAGCAGTTCTTC
>TRBV20-1|-|few|TRBJ1-1
CSARDLVGVNTEAFF
TGCAGTGCTAGAGATCTCGTTGGGGTGAACACTGAAGCTTTCTTT
>TRBV28|TRBD1|many|TRBJ1-1
CASGHRGFEAFF
TGTGCCAGCGGACACAGGGGGTTTGAAGCTTTCTTT
>TRBV6-1|-|-|TRBJ2-1
CASNQSRVSYNEQFF
TGTGCCAGCAATCAATCCAGGGTTTCCTACAATGAGCAGTTCTTC
>TRBV10-2|-|few|TRBJ1-2
CASSVGVFNYGYTF
TGCGCCAGCAGTGTGGGTGTTTTTAACTATGGCTACACCTTC
>TRBV4-3|-|-|TRBJ1-2
CASSHTGLSNYGYTF
TGCGCCAGCAGCCATACAGGTTTATCCAACTATGGCTACACCTTC
>TRBV4-2|TRBD1|-|TRBJ2-5
CASSQDGTVETQYF
TGTGCCAGCAGCCAAGACGGGACAGTAGAGACCCAGTACTTC
>TRBV5-1|TRBD1|many|TRBJ1-1
CASSLFPQGVKTNTEAFF
TGCGCCAGCAGCTTGTTTCCTCAGGGGGTAAAGACGAACACTGAAGCTTTCTTT
>TRBV20-1|-|-|TRBJ2-1
CSAEDSYNEQFF
TGCAGTGCTGAGGACAGCTACAATGAGCAGTTCTTC
>TRBV27|TRBD2|many|TRBJ2-1
CASSPLAGANEQFF
TGTGCCAGCAGTCCCCTGGCGGGAGCCAATGAGCAGTTCTTC
>TRBV19|-|many|TRBJ1-2
CASRMTGYPSSVTNYGYTF
TGTGCCAGTAGAATGACAGGCTATCCCTCGAGCGTAACTAACTATGGCTACACCTTC
>TRBV15|-|-|TRBJ2-1
CATSTLAPNEQFF
TGTGCCACCAGCACTCTTGCTCCGAATGAGCAGTTCTTC
>TRBV6-5|-|many|TRBJ1-1
CASSYWTENTEAFF
TGTGCCAGCAGTTACTGGACAGAGAACACTGAAGCTTTCTTT
>TRBV11-2|-|few|TRBJ2-6
CASSHRAALLFGANVLTF
TGTGCCAGCAGCCACCGGGCGGCCCTTCTCTTTGGGGCCAACGTCCTGACTTTC
>TRBV29-1|TRBD1|-|TRBJ1-2
CSAPGQGAHGYTF
TGCAGCGCTCCGGGACAGGGGGCGCATGGCTACACCTTC
>TRBV27|-|-|TRBJ1-2
CASSLLGNYGYTF
TGTGCCAGCAGTTTGTTGGGTAACTATGGCTACACCTTC
>TRBV7-9|-|few|TRBJ1-4
CASSLRMGNTNEKLFF
TGTGCCAGCAGCTTGAGGATGGGGAACACTAATGAAAAACTGTTTTTT
>TRBV2|TRBD1|-|TRBJ2-7
CASSTGDGEQYF
TGTGCCAGCAGTACAGGGGACGGCGAGCAGTACTTC
>TRBV5-1|-|many|TRBJ2-7
CASSLDTVYEQYF
TGCGCCAGCAGCTTGGATACGGTCTACGAGCAGTACTTC
>TRBV10-3|TRBD1|many|TRBJ2-5
CAISESGTGVQETQYF
TGTGCCATCAGTGAGTCCGGGACAGGGGTCCAAGAGACCCAGTACTTC
>TRBV3-1|-|many|TRBJ1-1
CASSSRLGVTEAFF
TGTGCCAGCAGCTCCAGATTAGGTGTCACTGAAGCTTTCTTT
>TRBV29-1|TRBD2|-|TRBJ2-1
CSVHKTGGAFSEQFF
TGCAGCGTTCATAAGACGGGGGGGGCGTTTAGTGAGCAGTTCTTC
>TRBV6-1|-|-|TRBJ1-3
CASSEAGGGLLSSGNTIYF
TGTGCCAGCAGTGAAGCGGGGGGGGGGTTACTGAGCTCTGGAAACACCATATATTTT
>TRBV24-1|-|-|TRBJ1-6
CATSDIGVSYNSPLHF
TGTGCCACCAGTGATATCGGGGTCTCCTATAATTCACCCCTCCACTTT
>TRBV7-9|-|few|TRBJ2-6
CASSLSAQPHAGANVLTF
TGTGCCAGCAGCTTAAGTGCACAGCCTCATGCTGGGGCCAACGTCCTGACTTTC
>TRBV20-1|-|many|TRBJ2-7
CSARDLRVSETYEQYF
TGCAGTGCTAGAGATCTGCGGGTATCCGAGACCTACGAGCAGTACTTC
>TRBV5-4|TRBD2|few|TRBJ2-2
CASSPQRGSDTGELFF
TGTGCCAGCAGCCCTCAGCGGGGGAGCGACACCGGGGAGCTGTTTTTT
>TRBV6-1|-|many|TRBJ2-1
CASSFDRDFDYNEQFF
TGTGCCAGCAGTTTCGACAGGGACTTTGACTACAATGAGCAGTTCTTC
>TRBV5-1|TRBD2|-|TRBJ2-2
CASSLPPLAGGGELFF
TGCGCCAGCAGCTTGCCCCCCCTAGCGGGAGGCGGGGAGCTGTTTTTT
>TRBV6-1|-|many|TRBJ2-3
CASTGQPSTDTQYF
TGTGCCAGTACCGGACAGCCTAGCACAGATACGCAGTATTTT
>TRBV13|TRBD1|-|TRBJ1-5
CASSPGGVGQGRSQPQHF
TGTGCCAGCAGCCCTGGCGGGGTCGGACAGGGCAGGAGTCAGCCCCAGCATTTT
>TRBV6-1|-|-|TRBJ2-1
CASRDVDSQFF
TGTGCCAGCAGGGACGTGGACAGCCAGTTCTTC
>TRBV20-1|-|few|TRBJ1-1
CSAPRDTEAFF
TGCAGTGCTCCTAGAGACACTGAAGCTTTCTTT
>TRBV20-1|-|few|TRBJ1-6
CSANREGQALSYNSPLHF
TGCAGTGCTAACCGGGAGGGGCAGGCCCTCTCCTATAATTCACCCCTCCACTTT
>TRBV28|TRBD1|-|TRBJ1-1
CASSLGTGRYTEAFF
TGTGCCAGCAGCCTAGGGACAGGGAGGTACACTGAAGCTTTCTTT
>TRBV19|-|few|TRBJ2-7
CASKRSDTVLYEQYF
TGTGCCAGTAAGCGATCTGACACAGTCTTGTACGAGCAGTACTTC
>TRBV6-2/TRBV6-3|TRBD2|few|TRBJ2-1
CASSGKGASGSDEQFF
TGTGCCAGCAGTGGAAAAGGGGCTAGCGGGAGTGATGAGCAGTTCTTC
>TRBV28|-|many|TRBJ1-1
CASKIEQAYTEAFF
TGTGCCAGCAAGATAGAACAGGCCTACACTGAAGCTTTCTTT
>TRBV2|-|few|TRBJ2-2
CASSEDRPSNTGELFF
TGTGCCAGCAGTGAGGACCGGCCCTCGAACACCGGGGAGCTGTTTTTT
>TRBV11-2|TRBD2|many|TRBJ2-4
CASSTAPGLAGLENIQYF
TGTGCCAGCAGCACGGCGCCGGGACTAGCGGGGTTAGAAAACATTCAGTACTTC